This TCR beta chain was captured by sequencing in a study of blood T cell repertoires in COVID-19. About the research overall: Spain, Italy and the United States supplied samples that represented acute and convalescent COVID-19. T cells, B-cell-depleted T cells, or PBMCs supplied cDNA or gDNA.

In the original analysis: Nucleated cell counts were estimated from reference gene primer amplification. This table comes from immunoSEQ multiplex PCR, and its TCRdb copy is limited to in-frame clones, with some not included. V and J calls and clone size are those listed in that table; D and trimming were worked out from the DNA. The sample lists approximately 240,000 clones, nearly 90% seen once, with 2% to 2.5% in the top ten. This receptor was obtained from a woman in her forties who had recovered from COVID-19. The sequencing input was peripheral blood.

The CDR3 DNA reads as TGTGCCAGTAGTAGGGCAAAGGGGGACTCTGGGGCCAACGTCCTGACTTTC. It specifies CASSRAKGDSGANVLTF. The chain links TRBV19 to TRBJ2-6, with a tentative D call TRBD1 (6 bases). The CDR3 extends over 17 amino acids. Germline CDR1 LNHDA, CDR2 SQIVND (reference sequence). Trimming removed 4 bases at V and 0 bases at J, with 13 bases between.